These 6 T cell receptor beta chains originate from one sample sequenced in a study of PD-L1 blockade in urothelial cancer. Repertoires were generated with immunoSEQ multiplex PCR, while TCRdb's copy carries only in-frame clones and drops some. The sample carries approximately 91,000 clones, approximately 87% recorded once. Time point indicated: peripheral blood 6 weeks after treatment start. Sequencing was performed on PBMCs, taken around atezolizumab (anti-PD-L1) treatment. Receptors were obtained from a man in his 70s with urothelial cancer.

The gene calls are TRBV5-3 and TRBJ2-1; 8 bases map to TRBD2. TRBV5-3 is noted as an ORF with a role that remains uncertain. The CDR3 loop spans 16 amino acids. With V trimmed by 4 bases and J by 7 bases, 13 bases remained unmatched. The CDR3 sequence is CARSPLPGGPGNEQFF. CDR3 nucleotide sequence: TGTGCCAGAAGCCCCCTACCGGGAGGGCCGGGGAATGAGCAGTTCTTC.

J is TRBJ1-4 and V is TRBV19, with D tentatively TRBD1 (6 bases). The CDR3 contains 15 residues. Trimming removed 2 bases from V and 5 bases from J, with 12 bases in between. Looked up from germline, CDR1 is LNHDA and CDR2 is SQIVND (reference sequence). Written as DNA, the CDR3 is TGTGCCAGTAGTATACCAGGGGCCCGAAATGAAAAACTGTTTTTT. Protein sequence: CASSIPGARNEKLFF.

The J gene is TRBJ1-5, the V gene TRBV7-2; D not resolved. V lost 3 bases to trimming and J lost 0 bases, with 12 bases between them. This CDR3 is built from 16 residues. Germline-derived CDR1 and CDR2 are SGHTA and FQGNSA. CDR3 in amino acids: CASSLSGTVSNQPQHF. Written as DNA, the CDR3 is TGTGCCAGCAGCTTGAGTGGTACAGTTAGCAATCAGCCCCAGCATTTT.

The V and J genes are TRBV6-5 and TRBJ2-7, with a tentative D call TRBD1 (6 bases). CDR1 MNHEY and CDR2 SVGAGI come from the germline V gene. The CDR3 is 16 amino acids. The ends were cut back, 4 bases at V and 0 bases at J, with 16 bases in the middle. DNA for the CDR3: TGTGCCAGCAGTTCAACGAGACAGGAAAGCTCCTACGAGCAGTACTTC. This translates into CASSSTRQESSYEQYF.

V gene TRBV4-2 combines with J gene TRBJ2-5, with 8 bases aligning to TRBD1. Germline V gene lookup returns CDR1 LGHNA and CDR2 YNFKEQ. The CDR3 spans 14 residues. Unmatched junction bases numbered 5, after V lost 1 base and J lost 7 bases. CDR3 DNA sequence: TGTGCCAGCAGCCAAGGGCAGGGGGCCGGGACCCAGTACTTC. Encoded protein: CASSQGQGAGTQYF.

The chain uses TRBV5-5 and TRBJ2-5; 10 nucleotides agree with TRBD2. The ends lost 0 bases at V and 2 bases at J; junction bases unmatched: 7. Germline CDR1 and CDR2: SGHKS and YYEKEE (reference sequence). The CDR3 has 17 amino acids. The CDR3 nucleotides read TGTGCCAGCAGCTTGGCCCTAGCGGGAGTGCGGCAAGAGACCCAGTACTTC. Encoded protein: CASSLALAGVRQETQYF.